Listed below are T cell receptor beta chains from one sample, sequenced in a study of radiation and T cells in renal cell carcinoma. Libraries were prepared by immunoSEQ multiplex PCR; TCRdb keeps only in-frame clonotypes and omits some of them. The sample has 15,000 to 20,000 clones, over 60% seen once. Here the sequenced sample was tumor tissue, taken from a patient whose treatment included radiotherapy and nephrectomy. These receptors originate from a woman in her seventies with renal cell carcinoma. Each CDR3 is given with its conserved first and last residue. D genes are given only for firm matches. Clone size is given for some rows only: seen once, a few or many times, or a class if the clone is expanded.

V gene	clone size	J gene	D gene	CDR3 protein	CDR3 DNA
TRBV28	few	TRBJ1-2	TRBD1	CASSFAQGAVDGYTF	TGTGCCAGCAGTTTCGCACAGGGGGCGGTGGATGGCTACACCTTC
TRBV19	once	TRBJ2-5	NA	CASSIRSSTAQETQYF	TGTGCCAGTAGTATCAGGTCGTCGACAGCTCAAGAGACCCAGTACTTC
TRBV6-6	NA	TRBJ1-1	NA	CASRDFSTEAFF	TGTGCCAGCCGTGATTTTAGCACTGAAGCTTTCTTT
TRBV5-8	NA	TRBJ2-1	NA	CASSLASGEQFF	TGTGCCAGCAGCTTGGCTAGTGGGGAGCAGTTCTTC
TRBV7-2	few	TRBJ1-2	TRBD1	CASSTGGQGIWGGYTF	TGTGCCAGCAGCACTGGAGGACAGGGGATTTGGGGTGGCTACACCTTC
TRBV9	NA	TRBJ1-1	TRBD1	CASSGTTGARFSEAFF	TGTGCCAGCAGCGGGACGACAGGGGCGAGGTTCTCTGAAGCTTTCTTT
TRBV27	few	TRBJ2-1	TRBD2	CASTPTSGMENEQFF	TGTGCCAGCACACCTACTAGCGGGATGGAGAATGAGCAGTTCTTC
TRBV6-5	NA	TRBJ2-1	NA	CASGGGASSYNEQFF	TGTGCCAGCGGAGGGGGGGCGAGCTCCTACAATGAGCAGTTCTTC
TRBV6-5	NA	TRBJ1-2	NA	CASSEGAGEDGYTF	TGTGCCAGCAGTGAAGGCGCCGGGGAAGATGGCTACACCTTC
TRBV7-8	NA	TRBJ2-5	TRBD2	CASSEEGLAGLQETQYF	TGTGCCAGCAGTGAAGAGGGACTAGCGGGGCTCCAAGAGACCCAGTACTTC
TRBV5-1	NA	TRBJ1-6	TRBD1	CASSLERTGINSPLHF	TGCGCCAGCAGCTTGGAACGGACAGGAATTAATTCACCCCTCCACTTT
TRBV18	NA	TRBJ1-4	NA	CASSPWEGNEKLFF	TGTGCCAGCTCACCCTGGGAGGGGAATGAAAAACTGTTTTTT
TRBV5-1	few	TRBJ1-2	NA	CASTAGQTKGYTF	TGCGCCAGCACCGCCGGCCAGACGAAGGGCTACACCTTC
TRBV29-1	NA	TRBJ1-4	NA	CSVEGGAVPEKLFF	TGCAGCGTTGAAGGAGGGGCAGTCCCTGAAAAACTGTTTTTT
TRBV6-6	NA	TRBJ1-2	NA	CASSYAGGQGYGYTF	TGTGCCAGCAGTTACGCCGGCGGGCAGGGCTATGGCTACACCTTC
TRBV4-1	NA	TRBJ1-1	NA	CASRSFMNTEAFF	TGCGCCAGTAGGAGTTTCATGAACACTGAAGCTTTCTTT
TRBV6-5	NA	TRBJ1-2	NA	CASSPRRTNNYGYTF	TGTGCCAGCAGCCCACGGAGGACAAATAACTATGGCTACACCTTC
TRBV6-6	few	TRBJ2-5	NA	CASSNGQNRQETQYF	TGTGCCAGCAGTAACGGACAGAACCGTCAAGAGACCCAGTACTTC
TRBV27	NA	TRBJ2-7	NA	CASSDRGIREQYF	TGTGCCAGCAGTGACCGAGGCATAAGGGAGCAGTACTTC
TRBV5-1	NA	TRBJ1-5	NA	CASSPGTYSNQPQHF	TGCGCCAGCAGCCCCGGGACGTATAGCAATCAGCCCCAGCATTTT
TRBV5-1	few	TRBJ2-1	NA	CASSWETSNEQFF	TGCGCCAGCAGCTGGGAGACTAGCAATGAGCAGTTCTTC
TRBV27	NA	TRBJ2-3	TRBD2	CASSLSAGGLEGTQYF	TGTGCCAGCAGTTTATCCGCGGGGGGCCTCGAAGGTACGCAGTATTTT
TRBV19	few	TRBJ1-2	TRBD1	CASSRRQGDYGYTF	TGTGCCAGTAGCCGGAGACAGGGCGACTATGGCTACACCTTC
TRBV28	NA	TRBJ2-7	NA	CASRSWNWVEQYF	TGTGCCAGCAGGAGTTGGAACTGGGTCGAGCAGTACTTC
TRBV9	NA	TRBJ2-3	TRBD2	CASSTRTSQTQYF	TGTGCCAGCAGCACCCGGACTAGTCAGACGCAGTATTTT
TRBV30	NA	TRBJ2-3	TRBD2	CAWHSGAGTDTQYF	TGTGCCTGGCATAGCGGGGCCGGCACAGATACGCAGTATTTT
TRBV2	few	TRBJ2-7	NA	CASTRDDSYEQYF	TGTGCCAGCACTAGGGACGATTCCTACGAGCAGTACTTC
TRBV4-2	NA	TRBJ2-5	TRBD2	CASSQEGGGGAVETQYF	TGTGCCAGCAGCCAAGAAGGGGGCGGGGGGGCCGTGGAGACCCAGTACTTC
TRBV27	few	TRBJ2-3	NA	CASSLTTSTDTQYF	TGTGCCAGCAGTTTAACTACTAGTACAGATACGCAGTATTTT
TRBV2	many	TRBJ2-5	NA	CASSGPHKETQYF	TGTGCCAGCAGTGGACCCCACAAAGAGACCCAGTACTTC
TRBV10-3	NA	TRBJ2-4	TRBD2	CATGLAGENIQYF	TGTGCCACAGGACTAGCGGGAGAAAACATTCAGTACTTC
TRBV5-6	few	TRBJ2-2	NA	CASSLGGTNTGELFF	TGTGCCAGCAGCTTGGGCGGAACGAACACCGGGGAGCTGTTTTTT
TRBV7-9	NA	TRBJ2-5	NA	CASSVRQETQYF	TGTGCCAGCAGCGTAAGGCAAGAGACCCAGTACTTC
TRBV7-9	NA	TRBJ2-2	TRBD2	CASSFGLAGGELFF	TGTGCCAGCAGCTTTGGACTAGCCGGCGGGGAGCTGTTTTTT
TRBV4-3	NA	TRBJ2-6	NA	CASSQTGANVLTF	TGCGCCAGCAGCCAAACTGGGGCCAACGTCCTGACTTTC
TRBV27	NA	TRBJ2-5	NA	CASHKVGGQETQYF	TGTGCCAGCCATAAGGTTGGGGGGCAAGAGACCCAGTACTTC
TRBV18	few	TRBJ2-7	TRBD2	CASSPPGGKGHGEQYF	TGTGCCAGCTCACCACCGGGAGGGAAGGGGCACGGCGAGCAGTACTTC
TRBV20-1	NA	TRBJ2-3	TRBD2	CSANWGGGQYF	TGCAGTGCAAACTGGGGGGGAGGGCAGTATTTT
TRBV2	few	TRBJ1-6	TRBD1	CASIGGTGVFSDSPLHF	TGTGCCAGTATCGGAGGGACAGGGGTCTTCTCTGATTCACCCCTCCACTTT